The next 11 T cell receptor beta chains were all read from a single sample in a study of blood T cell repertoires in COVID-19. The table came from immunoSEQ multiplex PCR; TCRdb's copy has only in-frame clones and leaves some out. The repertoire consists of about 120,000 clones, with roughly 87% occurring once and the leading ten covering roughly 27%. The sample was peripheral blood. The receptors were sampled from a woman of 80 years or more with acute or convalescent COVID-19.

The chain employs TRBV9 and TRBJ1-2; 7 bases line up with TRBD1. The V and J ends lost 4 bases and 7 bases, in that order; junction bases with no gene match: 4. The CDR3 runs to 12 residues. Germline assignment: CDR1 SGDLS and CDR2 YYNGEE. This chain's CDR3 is CASSRQGPGYTF. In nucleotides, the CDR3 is TGTGCCAGCAGCAGACAGGGCCCTGGCTACACCTTC.

The CDR3 nucleotides read TGTGCCAGCAGTTTGCGGGGATCGACATCCTACGAGCAGTACGTC. It encodes CASSLRGSTSYEQYV. The rearrangement uses TRBV28 and TRBJ2-7; D is perhaps TRBD2 (6 bases). The CDR3 covers 15 residues. CDR1 and CDR2 (germline): MDHEN, SYDVKM. Trimming left V 3 bases short and J 1 base short, with 13 bases between.

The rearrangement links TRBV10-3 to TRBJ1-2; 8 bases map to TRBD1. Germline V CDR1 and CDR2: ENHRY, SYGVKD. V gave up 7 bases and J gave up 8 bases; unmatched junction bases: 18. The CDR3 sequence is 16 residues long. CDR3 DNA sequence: TGTGCCATCAAAGATGACAGGGGATCGTTTCGAGGGGGCTACACCTTC. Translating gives CAIKDDRGSFRGGYTF.

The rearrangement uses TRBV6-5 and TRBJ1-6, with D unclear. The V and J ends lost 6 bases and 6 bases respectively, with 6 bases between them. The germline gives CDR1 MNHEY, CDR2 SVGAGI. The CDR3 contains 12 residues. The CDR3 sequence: CASRILNSPLHF. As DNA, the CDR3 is TGTGCCAGCAGAATACTTAATTCACCCCTCCACTTT.

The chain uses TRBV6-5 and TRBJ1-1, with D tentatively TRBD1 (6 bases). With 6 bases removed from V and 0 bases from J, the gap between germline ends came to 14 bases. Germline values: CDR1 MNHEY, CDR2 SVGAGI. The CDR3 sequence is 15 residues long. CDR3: CASSLNRDMNTEAFF. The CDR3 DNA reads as TGTGCCAGCAGCCTTAACCGGGACATGAACACTGAAGCTTTCTTT.

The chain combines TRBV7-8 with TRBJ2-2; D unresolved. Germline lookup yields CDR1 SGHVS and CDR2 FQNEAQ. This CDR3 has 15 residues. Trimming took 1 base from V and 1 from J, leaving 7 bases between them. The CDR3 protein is CASSLVAGNTGELFF. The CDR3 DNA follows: TGTGCCAGCAGCTTAGTGGCAGGGAACACCGGGGAGCTGTTTTTT.

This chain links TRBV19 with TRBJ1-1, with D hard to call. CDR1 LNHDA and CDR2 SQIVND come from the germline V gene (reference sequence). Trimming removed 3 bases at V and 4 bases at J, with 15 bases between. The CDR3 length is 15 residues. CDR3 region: CASSIRGSWSTEAFF. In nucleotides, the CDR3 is TGTGCCAGTAGTATCCGAGGGTCCTGGAGCACTGAAGCTTTCTTT.

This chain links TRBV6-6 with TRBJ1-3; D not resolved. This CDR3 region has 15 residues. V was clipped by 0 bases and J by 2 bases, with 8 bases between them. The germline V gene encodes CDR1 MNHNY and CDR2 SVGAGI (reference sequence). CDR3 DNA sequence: TGTGCCAGCAGTTACTCGGGCTCGACTGGAAACACCATATATTTT. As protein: CASSYSGSTGNTIYF.

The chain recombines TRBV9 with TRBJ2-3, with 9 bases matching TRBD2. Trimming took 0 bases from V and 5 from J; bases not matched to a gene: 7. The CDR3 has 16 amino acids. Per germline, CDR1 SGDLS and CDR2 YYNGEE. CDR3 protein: CASSVGVAGAQDTQYF. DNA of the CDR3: TGTGCCAGCAGCGTAGGGGTAGCGGGGGCCCAAGATACGCAGTATTTT.

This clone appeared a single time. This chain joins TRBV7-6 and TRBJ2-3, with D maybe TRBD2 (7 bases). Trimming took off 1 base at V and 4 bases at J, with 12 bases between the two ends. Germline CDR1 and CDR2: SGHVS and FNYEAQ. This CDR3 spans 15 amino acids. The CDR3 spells CASSLGGGASDTQYF. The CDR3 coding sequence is TGTGCCAGCAGCTTAGGAGGGGGGGCATCAGATACGCAGTATTTT.

Written as DNA, the CDR3 is TGTGCCAGCAGCCTTGGACTCCGACGGGAGCAGTTCTTC. This encodes CASSLGLRREQFF. The chain recombines TRBV7-3 with TRBJ2-1, with D possibly TRBD2 on 5 matching bases. V gave up 5 bases and J gave up 10 bases, with 15 bases separating them. The CDR3 is 13 amino acids. The germline V gene encodes CDR1 SGHTA and CDR2 FQGTGA.